Described below is a single T cell receptor (beta chain) sequence and its context. The CDR3 totals 18 residues. Trimming took 2 bases from V and 2 from J, leaving 20 bases between them. The germline CDR1 and CDR2 sequences are ENHRY and SYGVKD. This record comes from a study of CD8+CD57+ T cells in acquired aplastic anemia. Genomic DNA provided the template from which TCR beta VDJ and CDR3 profiles were obtained. TCRdb reprocessed the reads via MiXCR and lists one record per CDR3 protein. This table holds a few hundred thousand distinct CDR3 sequences, around 68% found once. The TCR comes from a human donor in good health, serving as a control. The sample taken for sequencing was sorted CD4+, CD8+, or CD8+CD57+ T cells (not recorded which) from PBMCs. The V call is TRBV10-3, the J call TRBJ2-3; D is perhaps TRBD1 (6 bases). CDR3 in DNA: TGTGCCATCAGTGAGCCCGACAGGAACTATGGCTACACAGATACGCAGTATTTT. This translates into CAISEPDRNYGYTDTQYF.